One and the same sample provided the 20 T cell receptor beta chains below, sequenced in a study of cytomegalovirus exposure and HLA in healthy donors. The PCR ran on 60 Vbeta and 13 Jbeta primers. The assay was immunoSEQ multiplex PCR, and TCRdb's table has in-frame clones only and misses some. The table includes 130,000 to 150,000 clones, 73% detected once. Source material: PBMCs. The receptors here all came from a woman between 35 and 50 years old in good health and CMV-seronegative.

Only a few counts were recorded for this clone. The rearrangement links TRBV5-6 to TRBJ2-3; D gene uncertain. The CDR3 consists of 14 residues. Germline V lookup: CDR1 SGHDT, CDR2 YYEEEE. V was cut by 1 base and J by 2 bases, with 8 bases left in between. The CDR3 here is CASSLIQVTDTQYF. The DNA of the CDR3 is TGTGCCAGCAGCTTGATACAAGTCACAGATACGCAGTATTTT.

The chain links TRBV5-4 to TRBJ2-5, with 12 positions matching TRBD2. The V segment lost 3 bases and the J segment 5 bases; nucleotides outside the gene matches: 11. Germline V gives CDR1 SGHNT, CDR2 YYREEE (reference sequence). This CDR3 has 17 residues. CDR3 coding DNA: TGTGCCAGCAGCTCCATCGGACGGCTAGCGGGGGGGGAGACCCAGTACTTC. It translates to CASSSIGRLAGGETQYF. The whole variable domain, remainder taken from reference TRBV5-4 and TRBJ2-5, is ETGVTQSPTHLIKTRGQQVTLRCSSQSGHNTVSWYQQALGQGPQFIFQYYREEENGRGNFPPRFSGLQFPNYSSELNVNALELDDSALYLCASSSIGRLAGGETQYFGPGTRLLVL.

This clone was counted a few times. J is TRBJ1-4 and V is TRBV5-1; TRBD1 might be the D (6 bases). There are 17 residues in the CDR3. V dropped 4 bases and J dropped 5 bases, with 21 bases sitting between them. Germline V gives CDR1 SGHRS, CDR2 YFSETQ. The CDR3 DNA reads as TGCGCCAGCAGCCAGGGGTGGCTTGACAGCCAGAATGAAAAACTGTTTTTT. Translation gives CASSQGWLDSQNEKLFF.

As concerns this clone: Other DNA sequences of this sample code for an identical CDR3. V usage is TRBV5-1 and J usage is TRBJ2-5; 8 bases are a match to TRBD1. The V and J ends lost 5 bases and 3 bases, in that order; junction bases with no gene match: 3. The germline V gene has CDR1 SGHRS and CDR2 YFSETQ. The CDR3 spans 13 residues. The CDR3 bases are TGCGCCAGCAGTCTGACAGGGGAAGAGACCCAGTACTTC. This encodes CASSLTGEETQYF.

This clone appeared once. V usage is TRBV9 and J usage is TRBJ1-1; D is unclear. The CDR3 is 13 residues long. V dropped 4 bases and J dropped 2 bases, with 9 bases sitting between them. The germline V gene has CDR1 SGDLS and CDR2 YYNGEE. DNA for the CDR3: TGTGCCAGCAGCCCCCGCCTAAACACTGAAGCTTTCTTT. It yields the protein CASSPRLNTEAFF.

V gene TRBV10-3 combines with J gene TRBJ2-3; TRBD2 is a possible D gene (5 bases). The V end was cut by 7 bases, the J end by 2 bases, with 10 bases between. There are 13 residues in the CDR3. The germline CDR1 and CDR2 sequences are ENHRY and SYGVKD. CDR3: CAIKATTTDTQYF. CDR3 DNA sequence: TGTGCCATCAAGGCGACTACCACAGATACGCAGTATTTT.

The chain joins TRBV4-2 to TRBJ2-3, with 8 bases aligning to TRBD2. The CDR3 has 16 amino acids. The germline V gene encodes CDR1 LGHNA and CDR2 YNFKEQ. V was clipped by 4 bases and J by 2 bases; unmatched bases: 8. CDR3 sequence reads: CASSPSGGPTTDTQYF. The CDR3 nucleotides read TGTGCCAGCAGCCCCTCGGGGGGGCCGACCACAGATACGCAGTATTTT.

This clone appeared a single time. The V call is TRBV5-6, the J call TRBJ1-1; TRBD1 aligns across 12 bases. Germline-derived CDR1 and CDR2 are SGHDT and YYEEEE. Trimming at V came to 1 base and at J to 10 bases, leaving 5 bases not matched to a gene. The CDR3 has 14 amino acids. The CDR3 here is CASSLRDRGRVAFF. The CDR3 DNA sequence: TGTGCCAGCAGCTTGAGGGACAGGGGGCGCGTAGCTTTCTTT.

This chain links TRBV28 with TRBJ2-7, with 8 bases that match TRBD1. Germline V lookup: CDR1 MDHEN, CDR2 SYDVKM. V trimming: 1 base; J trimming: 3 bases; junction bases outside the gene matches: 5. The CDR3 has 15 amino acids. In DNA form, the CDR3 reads TGTGCCAGCAGTTTATATGGGACAGGCCTCTACGAGCAGTACGTC. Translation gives CASSLYGTGLYEQYV.

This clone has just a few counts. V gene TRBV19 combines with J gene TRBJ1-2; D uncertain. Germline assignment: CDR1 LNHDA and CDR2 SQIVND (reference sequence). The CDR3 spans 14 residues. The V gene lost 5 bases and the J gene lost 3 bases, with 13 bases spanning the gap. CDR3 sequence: CASSPRGQDYGYTF. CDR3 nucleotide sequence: TGTGCCAGTAGTCCCCGCGGGCAGGACTATGGCTACACCTTC.

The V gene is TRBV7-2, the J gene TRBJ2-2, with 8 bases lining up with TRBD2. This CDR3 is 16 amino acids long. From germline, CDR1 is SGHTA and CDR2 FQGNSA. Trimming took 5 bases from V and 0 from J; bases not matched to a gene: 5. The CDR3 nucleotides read TGTGCCAGCAGCAGACCGGGACTAGCGAACACCGGGGAGCTGTTTTTT. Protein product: CASSRPGLANTGELFF.

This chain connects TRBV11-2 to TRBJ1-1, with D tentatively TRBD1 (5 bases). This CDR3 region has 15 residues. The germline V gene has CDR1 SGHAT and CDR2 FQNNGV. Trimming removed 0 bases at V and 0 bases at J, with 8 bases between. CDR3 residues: CASSLEDNMNTEAFF. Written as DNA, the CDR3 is TGTGCCAGCAGCTTAGAGGACAACATGAACACTGAAGCTTTCTTT.

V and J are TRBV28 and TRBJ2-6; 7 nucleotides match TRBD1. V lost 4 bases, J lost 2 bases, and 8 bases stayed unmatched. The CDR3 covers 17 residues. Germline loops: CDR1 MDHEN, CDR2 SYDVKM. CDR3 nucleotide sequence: TGTGCCAGCAGTTCCCCCGTTCAGGGGGCTGGGGCCAACGTCCTGACTTTC. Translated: CASSSPVQGAGANVLTF. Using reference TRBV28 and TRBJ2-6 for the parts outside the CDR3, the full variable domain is DVKVTQSSRYLVKRTGEKVFLECVQDMDHENMFWYRQDPGLGLRLIYFSYDVKMKEKGDIPEGYSVSREKKERFSLILESASTNQTSMYLCASSSPVQGAGANVLTFGAGSRLTVL.

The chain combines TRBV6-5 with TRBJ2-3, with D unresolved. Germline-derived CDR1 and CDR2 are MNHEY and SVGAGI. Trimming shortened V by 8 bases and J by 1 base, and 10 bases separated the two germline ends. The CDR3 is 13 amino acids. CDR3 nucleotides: TGTGCCAGCTTCATGGCGGGCACAGATACGCAGTATTTT. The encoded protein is CASFMAGTDTQYF.

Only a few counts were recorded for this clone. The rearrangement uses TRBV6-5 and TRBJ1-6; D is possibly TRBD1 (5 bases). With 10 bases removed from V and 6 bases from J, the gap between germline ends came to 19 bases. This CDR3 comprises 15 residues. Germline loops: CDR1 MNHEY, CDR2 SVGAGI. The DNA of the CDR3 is TGTGCCACCATGGACGGACAAGGTCGTAATTCACCCCTCCACTTT. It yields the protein CATMDGQGRNSPLHF.

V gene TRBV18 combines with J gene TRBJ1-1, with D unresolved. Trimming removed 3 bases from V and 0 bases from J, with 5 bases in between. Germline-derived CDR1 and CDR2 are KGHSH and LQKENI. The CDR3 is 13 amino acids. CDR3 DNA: TGTGCCAGCTCACCTCAGGTGAACACTGAAGCTTTCTTT. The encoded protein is CASSPQVNTEAFF.

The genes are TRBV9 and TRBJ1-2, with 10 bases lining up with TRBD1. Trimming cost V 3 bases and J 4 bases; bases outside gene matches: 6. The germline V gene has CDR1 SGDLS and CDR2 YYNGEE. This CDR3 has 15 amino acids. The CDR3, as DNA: TGTGCCAGCAGCGGCGGGGACAGGGGCTCCTATGGCTACACCTTC. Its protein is CASSGGDRGSYGYTF.

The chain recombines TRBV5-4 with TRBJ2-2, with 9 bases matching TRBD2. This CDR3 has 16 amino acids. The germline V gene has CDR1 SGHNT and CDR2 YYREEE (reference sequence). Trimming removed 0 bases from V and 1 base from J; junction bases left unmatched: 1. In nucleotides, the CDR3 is TGTGCCAGCAGCTTGGGCGGGGGGGGGAACACCGGGGAGCTGTTTTTT. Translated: CASSLGGGGNTGELFF.

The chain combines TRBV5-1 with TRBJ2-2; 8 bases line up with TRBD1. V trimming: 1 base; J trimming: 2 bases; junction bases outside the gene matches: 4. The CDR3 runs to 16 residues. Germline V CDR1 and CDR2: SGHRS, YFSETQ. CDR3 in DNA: TGCGCCAGCAGCTTGTTGGGGACAGGAAACACCGGGGAGCTGTTTTTT. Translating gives CASSLLGTGNTGELFF.

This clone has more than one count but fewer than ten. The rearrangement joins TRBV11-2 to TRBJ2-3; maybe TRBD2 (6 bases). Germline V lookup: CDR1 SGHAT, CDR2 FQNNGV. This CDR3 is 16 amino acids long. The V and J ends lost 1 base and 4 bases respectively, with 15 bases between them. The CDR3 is CASSLAPAGTADTQYF. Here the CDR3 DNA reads TGTGCCAGCAGCTTAGCTCCGGCGGGGACGGCAGATACGCAGTATTTT.